This T cell receptor beta chain was captured in a study of identical twins. Notes on the study in general: Potential partial confounding of zero-insertion analyses by invariant MAIT and iNKT cells was noted.

TCRdb processed the 5' RACE reads anew with MiXCR; each CDR3 protein has one entry. The sample yields around 280,000 distinct CDR3 sequences, about 8.1% seen once. To note about this clonotype: The antigen remains unidentified.

Per the germline V gene, CDR1 is SGHRS and CDR2 is YFSETQ. The CDR3 has 15 residues. With 0 bases clipped from V and 2 bases from J, the junction kept 3 bases outside the gene matches. These data were likewise used in another study, on yellow fever vaccine responses in identical twins.

V and J are TRBV5-1 and TRBJ2-5; 8 bases agree with TRBD2. Source material: memory (CD45RO+) T cells sorted from blood. This TCR was recovered from a young woman in good health. The CDR3 protein is CASSLAGGSQETQYF. The CDR3 DNA reads as TGCGCCAGCAGCTTGGCGGGGGGGAGTCAAGAGACCCAGTACTTC.